This T cell receptor (beta chain) stems from a study of monozygotic twins with inflammatory bowel disease. As regards this clonotype: What it recognizes is unknown.

TCRdb reprocessed the 5' RACE reads, with one entry per CDR3 protein and no DNA. The sample has about 380,000 distinct CDR3 sequences. Study-wide results and limits: The sharing of clonotypes with others was lower in IBD patients than in healthy twins, especially with disease activity. Resolution of different T cell subtypes was not achieved.

Donors each contributed one blood sample measuring 2 to 2.5 ml. Researchers isolated total RNA from whole blood without sorting T cells. CDR3 length: 14 amino acids. The germline CDR1 and CDR2 sequences are PRHDT and FYEKMQ (reference sequence). The sample comprised blood. The sequence derives from a human donor with ulcerative colitis or Crohn's disease, or a healthy co-twin of an affected twin (not recorded which). J is TRBJ1-4 and V is TRBV13. CDR3 residues: CASSMGAANEKLFF.